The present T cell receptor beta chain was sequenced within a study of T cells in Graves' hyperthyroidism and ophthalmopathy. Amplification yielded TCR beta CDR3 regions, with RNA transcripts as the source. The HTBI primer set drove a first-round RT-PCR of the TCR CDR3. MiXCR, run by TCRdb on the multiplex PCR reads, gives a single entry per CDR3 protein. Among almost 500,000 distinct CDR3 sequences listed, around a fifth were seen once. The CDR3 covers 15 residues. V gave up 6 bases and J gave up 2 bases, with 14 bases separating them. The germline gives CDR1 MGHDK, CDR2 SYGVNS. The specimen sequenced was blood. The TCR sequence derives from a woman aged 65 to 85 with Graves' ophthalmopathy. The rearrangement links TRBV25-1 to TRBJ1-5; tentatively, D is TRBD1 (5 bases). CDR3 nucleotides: TGTGCCAGCAGGGGATGGGGGGGTGGCAATCAGCCCCAGCATTTT. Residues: CASRGWGGGNQPQHF.